Here is one T cell receptor beta chain with its context. Its antigen is not known. The entry originates in a study of cytomegalovirus exposure and HLA in healthy donors. About the research overall: Later analysis reported that the roughly 120 validation repertoires shared the platform of the approximately 690 first-cohort repertoires.

Study findings and constraints: According to a subsequent analysis, TCR clusters identified in the first cohort showed a tendency to co-occur across the 110 or so validation repertoires.

Assay used: immunoSEQ multiplex PCR; TCRdb lists only in-frame clones, some missing. Of about 250,000 clones in the sample, more than 85% were seen once. The TCR was taken from a man younger than 35 in good health and CMV-seropositive. The source material was PBMCs.

The CDR3 is CASSLWGQNTEAFF. The CDR3 nucleotides are TGTGCCAGCAGCTTATGGGGACAGAACACTGAAGCTTTCTTT. This rearrangement joins TRBV5-6 to TRBJ1-1; TRBD1 might be the D (6 bases). Looked up from germline, CDR1 is SGHDT and CDR2 is YYEEEE. The CDR3 has 14 amino acids. Trimming pared 2 bases from V and 1 base from J, leaving 9 bases between.